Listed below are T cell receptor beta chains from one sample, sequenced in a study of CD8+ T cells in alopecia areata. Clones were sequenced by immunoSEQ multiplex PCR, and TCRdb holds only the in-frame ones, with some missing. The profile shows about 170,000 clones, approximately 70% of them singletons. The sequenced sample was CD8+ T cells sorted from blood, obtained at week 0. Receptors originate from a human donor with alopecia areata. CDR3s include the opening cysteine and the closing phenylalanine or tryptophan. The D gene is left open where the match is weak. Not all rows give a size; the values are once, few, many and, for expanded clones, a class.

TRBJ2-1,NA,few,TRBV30,TGTGCCTACTACCCGGGAAGCCGGAATGAGCAGTTCTTC,CAYYPGSRNEQFF
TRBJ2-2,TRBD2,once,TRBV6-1,TGTGCCAGCAGTGAACAGCGGGGGGGCTCCGGGGAGCTGTTTTTT,CASSEQRGGSGELFF
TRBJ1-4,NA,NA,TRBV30,TGTGCCTGGAGTGTAGTAGACGGATTCAATGAAAAACTGTTTTTT,CAWSVVDGFNEKLFF
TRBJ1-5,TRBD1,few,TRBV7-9,TGTGCCAGCAGCCGGGACAGCTCCACTCAGCCCCAGCATTTT,CASSRDSSTQPQHF
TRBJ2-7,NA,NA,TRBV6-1,TGTGCCAGCAGTGGCACTGGCGTCGCCTACGAGCAGTACTTC,CASSGTGVAYEQYF
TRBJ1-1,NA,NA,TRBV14,TGTGCCAGCAGACAGACAGGAGTGAACACTGAAGCTTTCTTT,CASRQTGVNTEAFF
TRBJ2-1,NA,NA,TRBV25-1,TGTGCCAGCAGTTGGGGCCATGAGCAGTTCTTC,CASSWGHEQFF
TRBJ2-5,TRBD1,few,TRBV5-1,TGCGCCAGCAGCTTGGCCGTGACAGGGGGACGGGAGACCCAGTACTTC,CASSLAVTGGRETQYF
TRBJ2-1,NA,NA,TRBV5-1,TGCGCCAGCAGCAAAACGGTGGGGGTTTGGAATGAGCAGTTCTTC,CASSKTVGVWNEQFF
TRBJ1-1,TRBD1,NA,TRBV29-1,TGCAGCGTAAACAGGGGTAGTGTCACTGAAGCTTTCTTT,CSVNRGSVTEAFF
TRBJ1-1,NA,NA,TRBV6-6,TGTGCCAGCAGTGACAACACTGAAGCTTTCTTT,CASSDNTEAFF
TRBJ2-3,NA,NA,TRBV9,TGTGCCAGCAGCGTAGAAGGGGCGCAGTATTTT,CASSVEGAQYF
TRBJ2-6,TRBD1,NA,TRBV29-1,TGCAGCGTTGGGGACAGGACGGCCTCTGGGGCCAACGTCCTGACTTTC,CSVGDRTASGANVLTF
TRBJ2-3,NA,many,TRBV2,TGTGCCAGCAGTGACGGGGGAGCGAGGGGAGATACGCAGTATTTT,CASSDGGARGDTQYF
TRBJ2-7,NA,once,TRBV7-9,TGTGCCAGCAGAAAAGGGGTTTACGAGCAGTACTTC,CASRKGVYEQYF
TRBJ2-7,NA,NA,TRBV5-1,TGCGCCAGCAGCGCTTACCCGGGACATGACGAGCAGTACTTC,CASSAYPGHDEQYF
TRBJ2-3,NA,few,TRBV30,TGTGCCTGGGGGAGAGTCAGCACAGATACGCAGTATTTT,CAWGRVSTDTQYF
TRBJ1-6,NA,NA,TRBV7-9,TGTGCCAGCAGCTCGATCCGGGACCTCGGGACCCTCCACTTT,CASSSIRDLGTLHF
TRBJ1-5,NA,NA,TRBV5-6,TGTGCCAGCAGCTCGGGGACACCCTATAGCAATCAGCCCCAGCATTTT,CASSSGTPYSNQPQHF
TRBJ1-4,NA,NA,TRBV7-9,TGTGCCAGCAGCTCTGTTACAGGGCGGGTTGAAAAACTGTTTTTT,CASSSVTGRVEKLFF
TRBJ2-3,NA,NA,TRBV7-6,TGTGCCAGCAGCTCCTGGGGAGCAGATACGCAGTATTTT,CASSSWGADTQYF
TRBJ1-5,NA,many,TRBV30,TGTGCCTGGAGCGATTTCAAACAGAGCAATCAGCCCCAGCATTTT,CAWSDFKQSNQPQHF
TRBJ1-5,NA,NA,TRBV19,TGTGCCAGTAGTCTGGGCTTACAGCCCCAGCATTTT,CASSLGLQPQHF
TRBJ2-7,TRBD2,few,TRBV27,TGTGCCAGCAGTCCAGGACTAGCGGGGGCCTCCAAACCCTTACGGGAGCAGTACTTC,CASSPGLAGASKPLREQYF
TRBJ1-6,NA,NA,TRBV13,TGTGCCAGCAGCTTAGGCCCTTCACCCCTCCACTTT,CASSLGPSPLHF
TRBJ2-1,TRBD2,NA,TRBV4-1,TGCGCCAGCAAGCCTAGCGGGGGGGTTATTGAGCAGTTCTTC,CASKPSGGVIEQFF
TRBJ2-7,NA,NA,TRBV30,TGTGCCTGGAGTGTGGGGCAGGCCCCCTCATACGAGCAGTACTTC,CAWSVGQAPSYEQYF
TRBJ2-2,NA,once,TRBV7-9,TGTGCCAGCAGCTTAGTCAGGGGCACCGGGGAGCTGTTTTTT,CASSLVRGTGELFF
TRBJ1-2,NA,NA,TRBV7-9,TGTGCCAGCAGCTTGGGAGAGGGATACTATGGCTACACCTTC,CASSLGEGYYGYTF
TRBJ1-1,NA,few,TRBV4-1,TGCGCCAGCAGCCAGGGGAACACTGAAGCTTTCTTT,CASSQGNTEAFF
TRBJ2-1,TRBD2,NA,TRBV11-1,TGTGCCACCGAGCCAGCGGGGACCTACAATGAGCAGTTCTTC,CATEPAGTYNEQFF
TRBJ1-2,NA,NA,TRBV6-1,TGTGCCAGCTCCATAGCCCCGTCTAACTATGGCTACACCTTC,CASSIAPSNYGYTF
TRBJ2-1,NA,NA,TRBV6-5,TGTGCCTCACGGGGAGGTTCCTACAATGAGCAGTTCTTC,CASRGGSYNEQFF
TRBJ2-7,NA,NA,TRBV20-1,TGCAGTGTCCTCAGGGTCGACGAGCAGTACTTC,CSVLRVDEQYF
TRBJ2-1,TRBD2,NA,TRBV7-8,TGTGCCAGCAGTCCCCGACTAGCGGGGGGCCGGGATGAGCAGTTCTTC,CASSPRLAGGRDEQFF
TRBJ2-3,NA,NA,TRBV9,TGTGCCAGCAGCGACGCTAGCACAGATACGCAGTATTTT,CASSDASTDTQYF
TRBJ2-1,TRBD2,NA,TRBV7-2,TGTGCCAGCAGCTCCGGGACTAGCGGGGGGGCCGGGTTCTTC,CASSSGTSGGAGFF
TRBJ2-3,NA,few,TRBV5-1,TGCGCCAGCAGCTTGGCATCCGATACGCAGTATTTT,CASSLASDTQYF
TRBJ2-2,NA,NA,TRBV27,TGTGCCAGCAGTCCATCCGCGCCTGGCGGGGAGCTGTTTTTT,CASSPSAPGGELFF
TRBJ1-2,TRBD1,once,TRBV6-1,TGTGCCAGCAGTGGGCCCGGGACAGAGAATCCCTATGGCTACACCTTC,CASSGPGTENPYGYTF
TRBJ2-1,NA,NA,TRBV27,TGTGCCAGCATGGGCCCGTCGGGGGATGAGCAGTTCTTC,CASMGPSGDEQFF
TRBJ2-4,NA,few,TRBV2,TGTGCCAGCAAAACACAGGCCTTTCAGTACTTC,CASKTQAFQYF
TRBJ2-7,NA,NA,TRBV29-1,TGCAGCGTTTCGGGCTCGACACCGTACGAGCAGTACTTC,CSVSGSTPYEQYF
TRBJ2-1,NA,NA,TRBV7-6,TGTGCCAGCAGCTTAGCGGGGGACAATGAGCAGTTCTTC,CASSLAGDNEQFF
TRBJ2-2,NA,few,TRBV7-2,TGTGCCAGCAGCTTCTTGGCGGAGCTGTTTTTT,CASSFLAELFF
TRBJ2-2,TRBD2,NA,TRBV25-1,TGTGCCAGCAGTACCGGGGGGGGCCCCGGGGAGCTGTTTTTT,CASSTGGGPGELFF
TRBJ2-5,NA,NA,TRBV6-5,TGTGCCAGCAGTTATCTGGGGGGCGCCTGGGAGACCCAGTACTTC,CASSYLGGAWETQYF
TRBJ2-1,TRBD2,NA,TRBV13,TGTGCCAGCAGCTCCCGGACTAGCGGGGTCTACAATGAGCAGTTCTTC,CASSSRTSGVYNEQFF
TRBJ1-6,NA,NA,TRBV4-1,TGCGCCAGCAGCCAAGATCTGACCGGGGCCTATTCACCCCTCCACTTT,CASSQDLTGAYSPLHF
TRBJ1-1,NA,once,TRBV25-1,TGTGCCAGCAGGGAGTGGGAGAACACTGAAGCTTTCTTT,CASREWENTEAFF